Below, 20 T cell receptor beta chains from the same sample are listed, as sequenced in a study of memory CD4+ T cells and cytomegalovirus serostatus (dated by TCRdb to the late 2010s). Single viable CD3+CD4+CD8-CD45RO+ cells were sorted as memory CD4+ T cells on a FACSAria II. Library preparation employed the immunoSEQ multiplex PCR assay. Imported from immuneACCESS, the table was reduced by TCRdb to in-frame sequences with V and J called. These copies leave out some clones; in studies compared against another copy, an unresolved V gene accounts for under half, and the cause of the remainder is not known. The sample data list about 59,000 clones, and roughly three quarters of these were observed just once. The ten largest clones capture approximately 1% of the sample. Sequenced: memory CD4+ T cells from blood. Receptors originate from an adult in good health and CMV-seronegative.

The CDR3 loop is CASSISDRGVRQLKAFF. The DNA for the CDR3 is TGTGCCAGTAGTATCTCAGACAGGGGAGTTCGACAACTGAAAGCTTTCTTT. The V gene is TRBV19, the J gene TRBJ1-1; 8 bases fit TRBD1. V shed 3 bases and J 9 bases; nucleotides not matched to a gene: 18. The germline CDR1 and CDR2 sequences are LNHDA and SQIVND (reference sequence). There are 17 residues in the CDR3.

The gene calls are TRBV30 and TRBJ1-5; 7 bases are a match to TRBD1. V was pared by 0 bases and J by 2 bases, with 7 bases of the junction left unmatched. Germline assignment: CDR1 GTSNPN and CDR2 SVGIG (reference sequence). This CDR3 contains 16 residues. The CDR3 here is CAWSVRQGVGNQPQHF. The CDR3 nucleotides read TGTGCCTGGAGTGTAAGACAGGGAGTTGGCAATCAGCCCCAGCATTTT.

This clone was found a few times. The V and J genes are TRBV10-3 and TRBJ1-1, with D perhaps TRBD1 (6 bases). CDR1 and CDR2 from the germline V gene are ENHRY and SYGVKD. The length of the CDR3 is 13 residues. The ends were cut back, 8 bases at V and 2 bases at J, with 12 bases in the middle. CDR3 DNA: TGTGCCATCTCACAGGGCCCAAACACTGAAGCTTTCTTT. It specifies CAISQGPNTEAFF.

This chain connects TRBV9 to TRBJ2-7, with D maybe TRBD1 (5 bases). V lost 4 bases and J 5 bases, leaving 16 bases between the germline ends. The CDR3 covers 14 residues. The germline gives CDR1 SGDLS, CDR2 YYNGEE. In DNA, the CDR3 is TGTGCCAGCAGCAGGGGCCTCGAGGCCCACGAGCAGTACTTC. Translation gives CASSRGLEAHEQYF.

This clone has just a few counts. The rearrangement links TRBV11-2 to TRBJ2-1; unclear D gene. Trimming took off 5 bases at V and 7 bases at J, with 9 bases between the two ends. Germline assignment: CDR1 SGHAT and CDR2 FQNNGV. The CDR3 runs 12 residues. CDR3 residues: CASSLEENEQFF. As DNA, the CDR3 is TGTGCCAGCAGCCTTGAAGAAAATGAGCAGTTCTTC.

V gene TRBV5-1 combines with J gene TRBJ1-1; possibly TRBD1 for D (6 bases). Deletions cut 4 bases from V and 0 bases from J, with 10 bases between. The CDR3 runs to 14 residues. Looked up from germline, CDR1 is SGHRS and CDR2 is YFSETQ. CDR3 DNA: TGCGCCAGCAGCGCAACAGGGATGAACACTGAAGCTTTCTTT. Translation: CASSATGMNTEAFF.

The rearrangement links TRBV12-5 to TRBJ1-5; 9 bases map to TRBD1. The CDR3 loop spans 15 amino acids. CDR1 is LGHNT and CDR2 is FRNRAP in the germline V gene. V shed 7 bases, J shed 5 bases, and the junction held 9 bases outside the gene matches. The CDR3: CASAPGQGSYQPQHF. Here the CDR3 DNA reads TGTGCTAGTGCCCCAGGACAGGGGAGTTATCAGCCCCAGCATTTT. Filled out from reference TRBV12-5 and TRBJ1-5, the complete variable domain reads DARVTQTPRHKVTEMGQEVTMRCQPILGHNTVFWYRQTMMQGLELLAYFRNRAPLDDSGMPKDRFSAEMPDATLATLKIQPSEPRDSAVYFCASAPGQGSYQPQHFGDGTRLSIL.

The sample holds one count of this clone. The rearrangement uses TRBV30 and TRBJ1-2; D might be TRBD1 (5 bases). The CDR3 consists of 14 residues. Germline V gene sequence: CDR1 GTSNPN, CDR2 SVGIG (reference sequence). V was shortened by 2 bases and J by 7 bases, with 17 bases between the two germline ends. The CDR3 spells CAWSPQGLFRGYTF. The CDR3 DNA sequence: TGTGCCTGGAGTCCGCAGGGCCTCTTCCGTGGCTACACCTTC.

V gene TRBV4-2 combines with J gene TRBJ2-2, with 7 bases that match TRBD2. Germline trimming cut 0 bases from V and 0 bases from J; bases unmatched to any gene: 1. The CDR3 is 16 residues long. Germline V lookup: CDR1 LGHNA, CDR2 YNFKEQ. CDR3 bases: TGTGCCAGCAGCCAAGAAAGCGGGACGAACACCGGGGAGCTGTTTTTT. It translates to CASSQESGTNTGELFF.

This sequence joins TRBV2 and TRBJ2-3; D possibly corresponds to TRBD2 (6 bases). V shed 6 bases and J shed 2 bases, with 12 bases lying between them. CDR1 is SNHLY and CDR2 is FYNNEI in the germline V gene. This CDR3 region has 14 residues. CDR3 in amino acids: CASRGGLTTDTQYF. CDR3 bases: TGTGCCAGCAGGGGGGGACTTACCACAGATACGCAGTATTTT.

The chain combines TRBV10-3 with TRBJ2-6; D gene uncertain. The CDR3 runs 12 residues. Trimming shortened V by 4 bases and J by 2 bases, and 0 bases separated the two germline ends. CDR1 is ENHRY and CDR2 is SYGVKD in the germline V gene. CDR3 DNA: TGTGCCATCAGTGCTGGGGCCAACGTCCTGACTTTC. Translating it yields CAISAGANVLTF.

The chain is built from TRBV7-8 and TRBJ2-5; 9 nucleotides agree with TRBD2. The ends lost 3 bases at V and 1 base at J; junction bases unmatched: 0. Germline V gene lookup returns CDR1 SGHVS and CDR2 FQNEAQ. The CDR3 loop spans 14 amino acids. CDR3 DNA sequence: TGTGCCAGCAGCTTGCGGGAGGGCCAAGAGACCCAGTACTTC. It is translated as CASSLREGQETQYF.

This sequence joins TRBV6-5 and TRBJ1-1, with D possibly matching TRBD1 (5 bases). The CDR3 extends over 13 amino acids. Trimming cost V 6 bases and J 11 bases, with 19 bases left between them. The germline V gene has CDR1 MNHEY and CDR2 SVGAGI. CDR3 DNA: TGTGCCAGCAGAAAGGGGTCTTCGAAGTATGCTTTCTTT. Protein sequence: CASRKGSSKYAFF.

The chain recombines TRBV2 with TRBJ2-7, with D unclear. Germline V CDR1 and CDR2: SNHLY, FYNNEI. V was cut by 7 bases and J by 0 bases, with 13 bases left in between. The CDR3 is made up of 14 amino acids. The CDR3 region has the DNA TGTGCCAGCACCACCAGTTTTTCCTCCTACGAGCAGTACTTC. Its protein product is CASTTSFSSYEQYF.

The chain joins TRBV19 to TRBJ1-1; D is ambiguous. The CDR3 totals 14 residues. Germline V gives CDR1 LNHDA, CDR2 SQIVND (reference sequence). V lost 2 bases and J 0 bases, leaving 7 bases between the germline ends. The CDR3 is CASSIQTMNTEAFF. The CDR3 coding sequence is TGTGCCAGTAGTATACAGACTATGAACACTGAAGCTTTCTTT.

This chain links TRBV7-9 with TRBJ1-1; TRBD1 agrees at 8 bases. CDR3 length equals 15 residues. Germline loops: CDR1 SEHNR, CDR2 FQNEAQ (reference sequence). Germline trimming cut 6 bases from V and 0 bases from J; bases unmatched to any gene: 6. CDR3 in DNA: TGTGCCAGCAGACCTAGACAGGGGATGAACACTGAAGCTTTCTTT. As protein: CASRPRQGMNTEAFF.

This chain connects TRBV30 to TRBJ2-1; 10 bases match TRBD2. The CDR3 extends over 15 amino acids. The V segment lost 6 bases and the J segment 4 bases; nucleotides outside the gene matches: 9. The germline V gene encodes CDR1 GTSNPN and CDR2 SVGIG (reference sequence). The CDR3 bases are TGTGCCTGTGATCCAGCGGGAGGGCCGTACAATGAGCAGTTCTTC. This sequence encodes CACDPAGGPYNEQFF. The whole variable domain, filled in from reference TRBV30 and TRBJ2-1, reads SQTIHQWPATLVQPVGSPLSLECTVEGTSNPNLYWYRQAAGRGLQLLFYSVGIGQISSEVPQNLSASRPQDRQFILSSKKLLLSDSGFYLCACDPAGGPYNEQFFGPGTRLTVL.

As DNA, the CDR3 is TGTGCCAGCAGTTTAAGACCGGGGAACACTGAAGCTTTCTTT. Amino acid sequence: CASSLRPGNTEAFF. V is TRBV28 and J is TRBJ1-1; D uncertain. Looked up from germline, CDR1 is MDHEN and CDR2 is SYDVKM. The CDR3 runs to 14 residues. The ends were cut back, 2 bases at V and 1 base at J, with 8 bases in the middle.

The rearrangement joins TRBV19 to TRBJ2-4; maybe TRBD2 (5 bases). The CDR3 consists of 17 residues. Germline assignment: CDR1 LNHDA and CDR2 SQIVND (reference sequence). With 1 base removed from V and 1 base from J, the gap between germline ends came to 14 bases. In DNA form, the CDR3 reads TGTGCCAGTAGTATAGCGCGCGGGCGCGGGGCCAAAAACATTCAGTACTTC. Translated, it gives CASSIARGRGAKNIQYF.

The genes are TRBV6-6 and TRBJ1-2; D is unresolved. The V gene's germline CDR1 is MNHNY and CDR2 SVGAGI (reference sequence). This CDR3 has 11 amino acids. Between the trimmed V and J ends, which lost 5 bases and 8 bases, there was a span of 9 bases. CDR3 coding DNA: TGTGCCAGCAGTCCCCCTGGGGGCTACACCTTC. Translating it yields CASSPPGGYTF.